This TCR beta chain is drawn from a study of T-cell reconstitution after alpha-beta-depleted transplantation in children. General study findings and limits: Recipient T cells and thymic progenitors that survived were the source of the high TCRbeta diversity seen at day 60 in some patients.

Unique molecular identifiers tagged the TCRbeta library. TCRdb analysed the PCR reads with MiXCR anew, one entry per CDR3 protein. The sample shows approximately 290,000 distinct CDR3 sequences, roughly 11% of them seen only once. The germline CDR1 and CDR2 sequences are LGHNA and YNFKEQ. V was pared by 4 bases and J by 0 bases, with 8 bases between. This CDR3 region has 14 residues. This clonotype showed up just a few times. Its antigen is not known. This receptor was identified in a male patient between 2 and 9 years old who had a stem cell transplant for chronic granulomatous disease, so the T cells may come from the graft donor. V usage is TRBV4-2 and J usage is TRBJ2-3; D is uncertain. The starting material was peripheral blood, obtained 180 days after TCRalphabeta/CD19-depleted stem cell transplant. CDR3 residues: CASSPKGSTDTQYF. The CDR3 coding sequence is TGTGCCAGCAGCCCAAAGGGCAGCACAGATACGCAGTATTTT.